This T cell receptor beta chain stems from a study of T cell clonality in common variable immunodeficiency. This clone was picked up many times. Libraries were prepared by immunoSEQ multiplex PCR; TCRdb keeps only in-frame clonotypes and omits some of them. Sampling found roughly 50,000 clones, none seen once. The sequencing sample was made of peripheral blood mononuclear cells. The TCR sequence derives from a person aged 18-70 years in good health.

The CDR3 DNA, read in part, is TGTGCCAGCAGTTTTTGGGGACTAGCGACCGGGGAG. Translated: CASSFWGLATGE. In full, the CDR3 is CASSFWGLATGELFF. The chain carries TRBV11-2 and TRBJ2-2; TRBD2 matches 10 bases. Read sequence stops 3 residues before the CDR3 end, and the germline J gene provides the missing end. The CDR3 is 15 residues long. Per germline, CDR1 SGHAT and CDR2 FQNNGV. V shed 6 bases and J 5 bases; nucleotides not matched to a gene: 6.